Each of the 29 T cell receptor beta chains below was sequenced from the same sample in a study of cytomegalovirus exposure and HLA in healthy donors. Primers included in the PCR were 60 Vbeta and 13 Jbeta primers. The method was immunoSEQ multiplex PCR; TCRdb's version includes in-frame clones alone and lacks a portion of them. The table has about 140,000 clones, roughly 77% seen once; the top ten hold 2% to 2.5%. Sequenced: PBMCs. Every receptor here comes from a man younger than 45 in good health and CMV-seronegative.

This clone was counted between two and nine times. The chain uses TRBV5-4 and TRBJ2-3; D is undetermined. There are 16 residues in the CDR3. The V and J ends lost 3 bases and 4 bases respectively, with 18 bases between them. Germline values: CDR1 SGHNT, CDR2 YYREEE (reference sequence). CDR3 sequence: CASSSLMRGIADTQYF. CDR3 nucleotides: TGTGCCAGCAGCTCCCTCATGAGAGGTATCGCAGATACGCAGTATTTT.

This rearrangement joins TRBV7-8 to TRBJ2-5; perhaps TRBD1 as D (6 bases). Trimming removed 2 bases from V and 2 bases from J, with 15 bases in between. The CDR3 sequence is 16 residues long. CDR1 SGHVS and CDR2 FQNEAQ come from the germline V gene. CDR3: CASSLSRGSRQETQYF. For the CDR3, the DNA is TGTGCCAGCAGCTTAAGCAGGGGTTCGAGGCAAGAGACCCAGTACTTC.

The chain recombines TRBV15 with TRBJ2-1; 11 bases align to TRBD1. CDR3 length equals 16 residues. CDR1 is LNHNV and CDR2 is YYDKDF in the germline V gene (reference sequence). With 1 base clipped from V and 4 bases from J, the junction kept 3 bases outside the gene matches. The CDR3 here is CATSRVGQGAYNEQFF. CDR3 in DNA: TGTGCCACCAGCAGAGTAGGACAGGGGGCTTACAATGAGCAGTTCTTC.

This clone showed up just a few times. The rearrangement uses TRBV6-6 and TRBJ1-5; D not certain. CDR1 and CDR2 from the germline V gene are MNHNY and SVGAGI (reference sequence). Trimming removed 6 bases at V and 3 bases at J, with 12 bases between. This CDR3 comprises 14 residues. The CDR3 region has the DNA TGTGCCAGCAGCCGAAGGGAGGTCAATCAGCCCCAGCATTTT. This translates into CASSRREVNQPQHF.

DNA for the CDR3: TGTGCCAGCAGTTTAAGGCCAGGCCCTTCAACTAATGAAAAACTGTTTTTT. Its translation is CASSLRPGPSTNEKLFF. The chain combines TRBV27 with TRBJ1-4, with D uncertain. The CDR3 covers 17 residues. CDR1 MNHEY and CDR2 SMNVEV come from the germline V gene (reference sequence). V lost 2 bases, J lost 0 bases, and 13 bases lay in between.

The table lists this clone with a few counts. The chain uses TRBV5-1 and TRBJ2-7, with D perhaps matching TRBD2 (5 bases). Germline V gene sequence: CDR1 SGHRS, CDR2 YFSETQ. CDR3 length equals 16 residues. The V end was cut by 2 bases, the J end by 0 bases, with 15 bases between. The CDR3 sequence: CASSFLSAMSSYEQYF. The DNA for the CDR3 is TGCGCCAGCAGCTTCCTTAGCGCGATGAGCTCCTACGAGCAGTACTTC.

This clone was seen only a few times. The chain employs TRBV5-6 and TRBJ1-2; no reliable D call. Germline CDR1 reads SGHDT; CDR2 reads YYEEEE. V dropped 4 bases and J dropped 6 bases, with 10 bases sitting between them. This CDR3 region has 12 residues. This CDR3 is CASSLRGHGYTF. CDR3 DNA: TGTGCCAGCAGCCTTCGGGGTCATGGCTACACCTTC.

This clone has just a few counts. The chain uses TRBV7-8 and TRBJ2-7; 7 positions match TRBD2. CDR3 length equals 14 residues. Germline assignment: CDR1 SGHVS and CDR2 FQNEAQ. The junction had 4 bases not matched to a gene; V was cut back by 2 bases and J by 3 bases. The CDR3 DNA sequence: TGTGCCAGCAGCTTAACACTAGCGCTCTACGAGCAGTACTTC. It is translated as CASSLTLALYEQYF.

V gene TRBV5-6 combines with J gene TRBJ2-5; no clear D. Looked up from germline, CDR1 is SGHDT and CDR2 is YYEEEE. The germline V and J ends were trimmed by 1 base and 4 bases, with 8 bases remaining between them. The CDR3 spans 13 residues. CDR3 coding DNA: TGTGCCAGCAGCTTGACAGTGGGAGAGACCCAGTACTTC. Translated, it gives CASSLTVGETQYF.

The chain recombines TRBV2 with TRBJ1-5; 10 bases line up with TRBD1. Per germline, CDR1 SNHLY and CDR2 FYNNEI. The CDR3 totals 15 residues. V gave up 6 bases and J gave up 4 bases; unmatched junction bases: 6. DNA of the CDR3: TGTGCCAGCAGAATTGGGACAGGGGCAAATCAGCCCCAGCATTTT. Protein sequence: CASRIGTGANQPQHF.

This chain uses TRBV5-1 with TRBJ1-1; the D gene is possibly TRBD1 (6 bases). The CDR3 covers 15 residues. CDR1 is SGHRS, CDR2 YFSETQ, per germline. V was shortened by 0 bases and J by 2 bases, with 11 bases between the two germline ends. CDR3 sequence: CASSLGDKRNTEAFF. CDR3 DNA sequence: TGCGCCAGCAGCTTGGGGGACAAACGAAACACTGAAGCTTTCTTT.

The J gene is TRBJ1-4, the V gene TRBV2, with TRBD1 matching over 7 bases. CDR1 is SNHLY, CDR2 FYNNEI, per germline. The V and J ends lost 8 bases and 0 bases, in that order; junction bases with no gene match: 3. The CDR3 consists of 14 residues. The CDR3 DNA reads as TGTGCCAGCTCAACAGGGGCAACTAATGAAAAACTGTTTTTT. It is translated as CASSTGATNEKLFF.

The gene calls are TRBV7-8 and TRBJ1-3, with D maybe TRBD1 (6 bases). The CDR3 has 15 residues. Trimming stripped 1 base from V and 8 bases from J, with 15 bases between. The germline gives CDR1 SGHVS, CDR2 FQNEAQ. The CDR3 region is CASSLEQGVGYTIYF. Written as DNA, the CDR3 is TGTGCCAGCAGCTTAGAACAGGGAGTTGGTTACACCATATATTTT.

This chain uses TRBV20-1 with TRBJ1-4; no firm D call. This CDR3 has 11 amino acids. CDR1 and CDR2 (germline): DFQATT, SNEGSKA (reference sequence). The V end lost 1 base, the J end lost 11 bases, and 8 bases lay between the germline ends. The CDR3 sequence: CSARVRGKLFF. CDR3 bases: TGCAGTGCTAGAGTCCGAGGGAAACTGTTTTTT.

V gene TRBV5-1 combines with J gene TRBJ1-2; no firm D call. Trimming removed 3 bases at V and 3 bases at J, with 12 bases between. The CDR3 runs to 14 residues. CDR1 is SGHRS and CDR2 is YFSETQ in the germline V gene. CDR3 loop: CASSYFGFDYGYTF. The CDR3 DNA reads TGCGCCAGCAGCTATTTCGGGTTCGACTATGGCTACACCTTC.

The chain recombines TRBV19 with TRBJ2-3; TRBD2 aligns across 7 bases. This CDR3 contains 15 residues. The ends lost 5 bases at V and 0 bases at J; junction bases unmatched: 5. Germline loops: CDR1 LNHDA, CDR2 SQIVND (reference sequence). The DNA of the CDR3 is TGTGCCAGTAGTGTATCTAGCGGTAGCACAGATACGCAGTATTTT. Translation gives CASSVSSGSTDTQYF.

The rearrangement links TRBV5-1 to TRBJ2-2; tentatively, D is TRBD1 (5 bases). Trimming took 3 bases from V and 0 from J, leaving 9 bases between them. The CDR3 loop spans 15 amino acids. Germline CDR1 and CDR2: SGHRS and YFSETQ. CDR3 DNA sequence: TGCGCCAGCAGCTCTCAGGGTGCGAACACCGGGGAGCTGTTTTTT. Encoded protein: CASSSQGANTGELFF. The variable domain in full, completed from reference TRBV5-1 and TRBJ2-2, reads KAGVTQTPRYLIKTRGQQVTLSCSPISGHRSVSWYQQTPGQGLQFLFEYFSETQRNKGNFPGRFSGRQFSNSRSEMNVSTLELGDSALYLCASSSQGANTGELFFGEGSRLTVL.

This clone was detected once. This chain uses TRBV19 with TRBJ1-4; D not certain. This CDR3 is 12 amino acids long. The ends were cut back, 2 bases at V and 8 bases at J, with 6 bases in the middle. Germline CDR1 is LNHDA and CDR2 is SQIVND (reference sequence). CDR3 in amino acids: CASSIRGEKLFF. DNA of the CDR3: TGTGCCAGTAGTATACGGGGAGAAAAACTGTTTTTT. The whole variable domain, filled in from reference TRBV19 and TRBJ1-4, reads DGGITQSPKYLFRKEGQNVTLSCEQNLNHDAMYWYRQDPGQGLRLIYYSQIVNDFQKGDIAEGYSVSREKKESFPLTVTSAQKNPTAFYLCASSIRGEKLFFGSGTQLSVL.

This chain connects TRBV5-4 to TRBJ1-6; no clear D. V lost 4 bases and J 11 bases, leaving 22 bases between the germline ends. Looked up from germline, CDR1 is SGHNT and CDR2 is YYREEE (reference sequence). The CDR3 length is 16 residues. The CDR3 here is CASSLSRWEGRPPLHF. As DNA, the CDR3 is TGTGCCAGCAGCCTCTCCCGGTGGGAGGGAAGGCCACCCCTCCACTTT. Supplemented by reference TRBV5-4 and TRBJ1-6, the full variable domain reads ETGVTQSPTHLIKTRGQQVTLRCSSQSGHNTVSWYQQALGQGPQFIFQYYREEENGRGNFPPRFSGLQFPNYSSELNVNALELDDSALYLCASSLSRWEGRPPLHFGNGTRLTVT.

The chain couples TRBV27 to TRBJ1-2; TRBD1 is a possible D gene (6 bases). The CDR3 is 19 residues long. The V gene lost 5 bases and the J gene lost 0 bases, with 25 bases spanning the gap. Germline V lookup: CDR1 MNHEY, CDR2 SMNVEV (reference sequence). The CDR3 reads CASSRKSSPGTQTNYGYTF. As DNA, the CDR3 is TGTGCCAGCAGTCGAAAGTCCTCCCCCGGGACACAAACTAACTATGGCTACACCTTC.

V and J are TRBV5-4 and TRBJ1-2; D unclear. There are 14 residues in the CDR3. Germline CDR1 SGHNT, CDR2 YYREEE (reference sequence). V lost 2 bases and J 3 bases, leaving 11 bases between the germline ends. For the CDR3, the DNA is TGTGCCAGCAGCTTCGGAGGTATCTACTATGGCTACACCTTC. Translating it yields CASSFGGIYYGYTF. The full variable domain, completed using reference TRBV5-4 and TRBJ1-2, is ETGVTQSPTHLIKTRGQQVTLRCSSQSGHNTVSWYQQALGQGPQFIFQYYREEENGRGNFPPRFSGLQFPNYSSELNVNALELDDSALYLCASSFGGIYYGYTFGSGTRLTVV.

In this sample, this clone turned up once. This chain uses TRBV6-5 with TRBJ2-7; TRBD1 is a possible D gene (5 bases). Germline assignment: CDR1 MNHEY and CDR2 SVGAGI. CDR3 size: 13 residues. V lost 4 bases and J 6 bases, leaving 13 bases between the germline ends. This chain's CDR3 is CASSSDGQVEQYF. In nucleotides, the CDR3 is TGTGCCAGCAGTTCCGACGGACAAGTCGAGCAGTACTTC.

The rearrangement links TRBV5-8 to TRBJ1-2, with 9 bases aligning to TRBD1. This CDR3 spans 14 amino acids. Germline CDR1 is SGHTS and CDR2 is YDEGEE. With 4 bases clipped from V and 6 bases from J, the junction kept 7 bases outside the gene matches. The CDR3 loop is CASSSFTGGNGYTF. CDR3 nucleotide sequence: TGTGCCAGCAGCAGTTTTACAGGGGGCAATGGCTACACCTTC.

The chain is built from TRBV2 and TRBJ2-7; a weak D match, TRBD1 (7 bases). The CDR3 has 13 amino acids. Trimming stripped 6 bases from V and 5 bases from J, with 14 bases between. Per the germline V gene, CDR1 is SNHLY and CDR2 is FYNNEI. CDR3 loop: CASSVRGDHEQYF. The CDR3 bases are TGTGCCAGCAGCGTCAGGGGGGATCACGAGCAGTACTTC.

The rearrangement uses TRBV7-2 and TRBJ2-5; 10 bases match TRBD2. CDR1 and CDR2 (germline): SGHTA, FQGNSA. Losses at the gene ends were 3 bases for V and 4 bases for J; bases not matched to a gene: 8. The CDR3 has 16 residues. The DNA of the CDR3 is TGTGCCAGCAGCTTGGGCCTAGCGGGGGAAGGAGAGACCCAGTACTTC. Its protein product is CASSLGLAGEGETQYF.

DNA for the CDR3: TGTGCCAGCAGCTTCCTAGACAGGGAATTGGGTCAGCCCCAGCATTTT. Protein: CASSFLDRELGQPQHF. The chain joins TRBV28 to TRBJ1-5; 7 positions match TRBD1. V dropped 6 bases and J dropped 6; count of bases not matched to a gene: 14. CDR3 size: 16 residues. Germline V lookup: CDR1 MDHEN, CDR2 SYDVKM.

CDR3 DNA sequence: TGTGCCAGCAGCGTCGGGACAGGGAATGAAAAACTGTTTTTT. The encoded protein is CASSVGTGNEKLFF. The J gene is TRBJ1-4, the V gene TRBV7-9, with 9 nucleotides matching TRBD1. Trimming cost V 5 bases and J 5 bases; bases outside gene matches: 3. This CDR3 comprises 14 residues. The germline V gene encodes CDR1 SEHNR and CDR2 FQNEAQ (reference sequence).

J is TRBJ1-2 and V is TRBV28, with D hard to call. The V end lost 2 bases, the J end lost 8 bases, and 15 bases lay between the germline ends. Germline V lookup: CDR1 MDHEN, CDR2 SYDVKM. The CDR3 is made up of 14 amino acids. The CDR3 DNA follows: TGTGCCAGCAGTTTAGCTGGTGGTCTAGGAGGCTACACCTTC. Translated, it gives CASSLAGGLGGYTF.

This clone has only one observation. This chain joins TRBV9 and TRBJ2-1; 8 bases are a match to TRBD1. This CDR3 spans 16 amino acids. Germline CDR1 SGDLS, CDR2 YYNGEE. Losses at the gene ends were 4 bases for V and 2 bases for J; bases not matched to a gene: 8. The CDR3 sequence is CASSPRVRGPYNEQFF. The CDR3 DNA reads as TGTGCCAGCAGCCCCCGCGTCAGGGGGCCCTACAATGAGCAGTTCTTC.